This T cell receptor (beta chain) was documented in a study of shared clonotypes between healthy human individuals. The study's findings and limits: Only blood was sampled, and tissue TCR repertoires likely differ from blood ones. Shared across several donors were around 5% of the naive CD4 clonotypes.

Notes on this clone: The antigen remains unidentified.

Sequenced by immunoSEQ multiplex PCR; TCRdb stores in-frame clones only, minus some. The sample has approximately 2.5 million clones, under 95% seen once. Healthy adults negative for HIV, lacking recent acute infections or vaccinations, served as donors. Each donor was a Caucasian adult residing in Nashville, Tennessee. V was clipped by 5 bases and J by 3 bases; unmatched bases: 9. The CDR3 has 17 amino acids. Germline V gene lookup returns CDR1 SGHAT and CDR2 FQNNGV. The source is a man aged 18-30 years in good health. Some clones in this sample may be carry-over from other donors' samples. The chain employs TRBV11-2 and TRBJ2-3; TRBD2 aligns across 12 bases. The sequencing input was naive CD4+ T cells from PBMCs. Subset defined: CD45RA+ positively selected. The CDR3 spells CASSPPSGRARTDTQYF. The CDR3 DNA sequence: TGTGCCAGCAGCCCCCCTAGCGGGAGGGCTAGAACAGATACGCAGTATTTT.